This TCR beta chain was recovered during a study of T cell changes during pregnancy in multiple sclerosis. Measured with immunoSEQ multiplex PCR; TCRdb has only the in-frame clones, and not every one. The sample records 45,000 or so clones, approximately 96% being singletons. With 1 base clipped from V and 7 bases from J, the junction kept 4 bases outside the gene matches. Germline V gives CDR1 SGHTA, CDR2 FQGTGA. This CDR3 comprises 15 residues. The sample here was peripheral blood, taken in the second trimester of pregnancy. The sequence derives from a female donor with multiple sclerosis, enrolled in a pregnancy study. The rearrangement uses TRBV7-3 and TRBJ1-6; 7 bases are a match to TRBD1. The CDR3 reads CASSLMTGSNSPLHF. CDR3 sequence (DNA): TGTGCCAGCAGCTTAATGACAGGGAGCAATTCACCCCTCCACTTT.